This is a list of T cell receptor beta chains from one sample in a study of OX40 agonist ivuxolimab in advanced cancers. This table comes from immunoSEQ multiplex PCR, and its TCRdb copy is limited to in-frame clones, with some not included. The sample consists of about 73,000 clones, about 86% of them appearing once. The sequenced sample was CD4+ or CD8+ T cells sorted from blood, obtained in a trial of the OX40 agonist ivuxolimab. The receptor source for this set is an adult with an advanced solid tumor such as melanoma, head and neck, liver or kidney cancer. Each CDR3 is given without its conserved first and last residue.

V | CDR3
TRBV11-2 | ASNGQGGYGYT
TRBV5-4 | ASSLGQGAGEELF
TRBV11-3 | ASSGRQNTGELF
TRBV7-9 | ASRRQGGKLF
TRBV7-2 | ASSRLAGSSYNEQF
TRBV6-1 | ASSERHYETEAF
TRBV7-1 | ASSFRGGITGELF
TRBV4-1 | ASQGASGGVGTGELF
TRBV18 | ASSPPGNGNTIY
TRBV9 | ASSVKAQGSDTQY
TRBV10-3 | AISESGHDGYT
TRBV2 | ASVTGAGAMNTEAF
TRBV2 | ASSATPTTEAF
TRBV5-4 | ASSLGSGSGLKETQY
TRBV7-8 | ASSAREGSYNEQF
TRBV5-6 | ASSWAGVGYEQY
TRBV10-3 | AISESGGARGYT
TRBV6-5 | ASRRDRGKDTIY
TRBV9 | ASSKEKAGRVEQY
TRBV6-5 | ASRDRGQANEKLF